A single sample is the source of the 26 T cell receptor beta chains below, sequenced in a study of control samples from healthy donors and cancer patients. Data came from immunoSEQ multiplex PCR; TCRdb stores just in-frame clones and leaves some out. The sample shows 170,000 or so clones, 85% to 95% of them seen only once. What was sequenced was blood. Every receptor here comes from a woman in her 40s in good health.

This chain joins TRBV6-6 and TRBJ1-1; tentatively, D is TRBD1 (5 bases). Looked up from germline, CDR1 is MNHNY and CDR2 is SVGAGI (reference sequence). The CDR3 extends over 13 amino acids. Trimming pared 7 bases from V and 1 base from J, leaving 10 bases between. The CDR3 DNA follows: TGTGCCAGCAACACGGGGGGGAACACTGAAGCTTTCTTT. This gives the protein CASNTGGNTEAFF.

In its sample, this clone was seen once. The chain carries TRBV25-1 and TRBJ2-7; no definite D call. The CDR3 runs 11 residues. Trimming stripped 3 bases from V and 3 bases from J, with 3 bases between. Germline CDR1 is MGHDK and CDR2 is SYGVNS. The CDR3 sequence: CASSDYYEQYF. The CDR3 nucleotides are TGTGCCAGCAGTGATTACTACGAGCAGTACTTC.

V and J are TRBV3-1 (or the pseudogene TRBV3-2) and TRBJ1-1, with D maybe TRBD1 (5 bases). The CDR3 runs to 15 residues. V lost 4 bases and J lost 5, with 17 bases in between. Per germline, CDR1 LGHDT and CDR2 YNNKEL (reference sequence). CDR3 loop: CASSRTQGANTEAFF. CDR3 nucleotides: TGTGCCAGCAGCCGAACGCAGGGCGCTAATACTGAAGCTTTCTTT.

DNA of the CDR3: TGCGCCAGCAGCCGTGCGGGGCAAGAGACCCAGTACTTC. Protein: CASSRAGQETQYF. The rearrangement links TRBV4-1 to TRBJ2-5; D possibly corresponds to TRBD2 (6 bases). Germline CDR1 MGHRA, CDR2 YSYEKL. Trimming left V 4 bases short and J 2 bases short, with 8 bases between. CDR3 length equals 13 residues.

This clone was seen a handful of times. The DNA for the CDR3 is TGTGCCAGCAGCTTCGCTAGGGGTTTTGCAACTAATGAAAAACTGTTTTTT. Translated, it gives CASSFARGFATNEKLFF. The chain has TRBV7-9 and TRBJ1-4, with D possibly being TRBD1 (5 bases). CDR3 size: 17 residues. V was clipped by 3 bases and J by 0 bases, with 14 bases between them. The germline V gene encodes CDR1 SEHNR and CDR2 FQNEAQ (reference sequence).

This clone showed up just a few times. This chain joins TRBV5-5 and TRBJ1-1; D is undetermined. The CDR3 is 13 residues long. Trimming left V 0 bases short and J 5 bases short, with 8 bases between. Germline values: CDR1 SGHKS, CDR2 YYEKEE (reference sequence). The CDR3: CASSLGTGTEAFF. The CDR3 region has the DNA TGTGCCAGCAGCTTGGGTACGGGGACTGAAGCTTTCTTT.

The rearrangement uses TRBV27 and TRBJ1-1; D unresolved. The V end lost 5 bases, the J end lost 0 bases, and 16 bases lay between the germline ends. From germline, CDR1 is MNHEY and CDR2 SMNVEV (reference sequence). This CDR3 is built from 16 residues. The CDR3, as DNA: TGTGCCAGCAGTCCTCGGAAGGGAATCATGAACACTGAAGCTTTCTTT. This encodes CASSPRKGIMNTEAFF.

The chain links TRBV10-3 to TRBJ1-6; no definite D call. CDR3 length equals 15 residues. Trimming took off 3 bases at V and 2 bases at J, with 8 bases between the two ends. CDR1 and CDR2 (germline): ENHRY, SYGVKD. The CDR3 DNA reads TGTGCCATCAGTGAAGAAAATCCCTATAATTCACCCCTCCACTTT. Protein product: CAISEENPYNSPLHF.

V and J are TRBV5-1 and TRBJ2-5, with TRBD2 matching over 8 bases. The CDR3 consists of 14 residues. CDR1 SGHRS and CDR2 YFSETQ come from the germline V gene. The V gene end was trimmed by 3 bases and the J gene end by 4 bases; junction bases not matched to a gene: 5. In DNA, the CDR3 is TGCGCCAGCAGCTCGGGAGGGAAAGGAGAGACCCAGTACTTC. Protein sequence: CASSSGGKGETQYF.

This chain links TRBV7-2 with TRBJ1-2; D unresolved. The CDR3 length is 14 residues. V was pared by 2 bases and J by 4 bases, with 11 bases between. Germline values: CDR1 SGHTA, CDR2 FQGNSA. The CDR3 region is CASSLLGQPYGYTF. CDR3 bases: TGTGCCAGCAGCTTATTAGGCCAGCCCTATGGCTACACCTTC.

CDR3 DNA: TGTGCCAGCAGCGTTCCTAGCACAGATACGCAGTATTTT. This translates into CASSVPSTDTQYF. The chain recombines TRBV9 with TRBJ2-3; D is uncertain. The germline CDR1 and CDR2 sequences are SGDLS and YYNGEE. This CDR3 comprises 13 residues. Trimming took off 2 bases at V and 0 bases at J, with 4 bases between the two ends.

This CDR3 reads CASSPGGGSRGYEQYF. Written as DNA, the CDR3 is TGTGCCAGCAGCCCAGGGGGCGGGAGCCGAGGTTACGAGCAGTACTTC. The chain couples TRBV7-6 to TRBJ2-7, with D tentatively TRBD1 (8 bases). The CDR3 totals 16 residues. Germline V gives CDR1 SGHVS, CDR2 FNYEAQ. Trimming cost V 5 bases and J 4 bases, with 21 bases left between them.

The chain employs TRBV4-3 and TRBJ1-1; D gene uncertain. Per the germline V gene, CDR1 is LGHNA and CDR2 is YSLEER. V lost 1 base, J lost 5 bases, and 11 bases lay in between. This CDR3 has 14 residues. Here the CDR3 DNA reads TGCGCCAGCAGCCAAGTAATAACAGAGACTGAAGCTTTCTTT. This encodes CASSQVITETEAFF.

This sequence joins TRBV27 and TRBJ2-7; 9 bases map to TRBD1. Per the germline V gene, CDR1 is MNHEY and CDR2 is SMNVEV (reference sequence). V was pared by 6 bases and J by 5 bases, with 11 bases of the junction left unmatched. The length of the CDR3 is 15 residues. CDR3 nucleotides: TGTGCCAGCAGCCAGAGGGGACAGGGTCCCCACGAGCAGTACTTC. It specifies CASSQRGQGPHEQYF.

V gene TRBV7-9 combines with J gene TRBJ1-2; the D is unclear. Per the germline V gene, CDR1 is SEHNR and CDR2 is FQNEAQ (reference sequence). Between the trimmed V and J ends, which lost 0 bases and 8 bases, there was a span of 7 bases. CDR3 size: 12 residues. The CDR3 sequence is CASSLAAGGYTF. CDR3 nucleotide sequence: TGTGCCAGCAGCTTAGCGGCCGGCGGCTACACCTTC.

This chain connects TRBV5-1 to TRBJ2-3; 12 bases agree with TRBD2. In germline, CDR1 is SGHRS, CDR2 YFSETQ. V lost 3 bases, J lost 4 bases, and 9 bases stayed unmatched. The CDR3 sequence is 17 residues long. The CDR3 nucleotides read TGCGCCAGCAGCTCCCAGTCTAGCGGGGGGGCGGCAGATACGCAGTATTTT. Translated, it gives CASSSQSSGGAADTQYF.

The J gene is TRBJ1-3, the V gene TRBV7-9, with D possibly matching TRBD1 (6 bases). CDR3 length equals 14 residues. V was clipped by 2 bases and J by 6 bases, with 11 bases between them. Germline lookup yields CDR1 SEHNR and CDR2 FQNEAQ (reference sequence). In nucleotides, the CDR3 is TGTGCCAGCAGCTTAATGGCAGGGGAAAACACCATATATTTT. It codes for CASSLMAGENTIYF.

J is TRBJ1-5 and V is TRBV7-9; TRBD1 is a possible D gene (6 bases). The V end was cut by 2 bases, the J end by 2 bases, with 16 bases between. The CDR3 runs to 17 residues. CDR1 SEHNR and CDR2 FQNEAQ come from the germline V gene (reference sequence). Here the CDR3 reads CASSLLKGGEGNQPQHF. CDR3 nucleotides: TGTGCCAGCAGCTTATTGAAAGGGGGGGAAGGCAATCAGCCCCAGCATTTT.

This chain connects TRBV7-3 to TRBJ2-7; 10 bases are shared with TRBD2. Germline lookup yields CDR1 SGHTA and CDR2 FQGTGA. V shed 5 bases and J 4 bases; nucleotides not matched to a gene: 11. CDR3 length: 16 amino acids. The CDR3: CASSPQPGTSAYEQYF. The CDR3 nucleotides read TGTGCCAGCAGCCCCCAACCCGGGACTAGCGCTTACGAGCAGTACTTC.

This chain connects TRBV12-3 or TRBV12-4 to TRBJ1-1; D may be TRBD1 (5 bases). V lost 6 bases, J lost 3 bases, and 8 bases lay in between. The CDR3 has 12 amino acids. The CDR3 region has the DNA TGTGCCAGCAGCCAGGGTTACACTGAAGCTTTCTTT. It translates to CASSQGYTEAFF.

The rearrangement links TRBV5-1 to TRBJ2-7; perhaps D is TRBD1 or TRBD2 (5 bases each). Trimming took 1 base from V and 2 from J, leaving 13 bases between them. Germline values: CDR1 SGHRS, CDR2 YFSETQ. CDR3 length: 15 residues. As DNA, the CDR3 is TGCGCCAGCAGCTTGACTGGGGGACCGGCCTACGAGCAGTACTTC. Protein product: CASSLTGGPAYEQYF.

The CDR3 DNA follows: TGTGCCAGCTACAAAGCCGGAGGGTACACTGAAGCTTTCTTT. Its protein product is CASYKAGGYTEAFF. The chain recombines TRBV19 with TRBJ1-1; D gene ambiguous. This CDR3 comprises 14 residues. Germline V gene data show CDR1 as LNHDA and CDR2 as SQIVND (reference sequence). V gave up 9 bases and J gave up 3 bases, with 17 bases separating them.

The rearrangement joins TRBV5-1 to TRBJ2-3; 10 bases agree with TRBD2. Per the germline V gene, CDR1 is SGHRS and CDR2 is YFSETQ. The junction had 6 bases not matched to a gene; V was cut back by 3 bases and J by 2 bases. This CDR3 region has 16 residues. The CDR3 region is CASSSGTSAVTDTQYF. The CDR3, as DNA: TGCGCCAGCAGCTCTGGGACTAGCGCCGTCACAGATACGCAGTATTTT.

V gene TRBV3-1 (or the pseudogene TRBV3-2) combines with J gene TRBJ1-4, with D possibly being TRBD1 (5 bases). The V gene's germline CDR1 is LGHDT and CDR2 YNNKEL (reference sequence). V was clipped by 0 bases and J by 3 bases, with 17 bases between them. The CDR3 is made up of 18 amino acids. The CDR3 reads CASSQEPPYRRSNEKLFF. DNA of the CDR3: TGTGCCAGCAGCCAAGAGCCACCGTACAGGAGATCTAATGAAAAACTGTTTTTT.

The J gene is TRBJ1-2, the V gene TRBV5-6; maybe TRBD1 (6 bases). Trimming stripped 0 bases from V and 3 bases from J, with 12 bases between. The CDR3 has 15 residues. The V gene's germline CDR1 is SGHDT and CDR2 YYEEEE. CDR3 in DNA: TGTGCCAGCAGCTTGGGCCGGGGGCCCGACTATGGCTACACCTTC. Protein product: CASSLGRGPDYGYTF. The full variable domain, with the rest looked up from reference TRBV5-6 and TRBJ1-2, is DAGVTQSPTHLIKTRGQQVTLRCSPKSGHDTVSWYQQALGQGPQFIFQYYEEEERQRGNFPDRFSGHQFPNYSSELNVNALLLGDSALYLCASSLGRGPDYGYTFGSGTRLTVV.

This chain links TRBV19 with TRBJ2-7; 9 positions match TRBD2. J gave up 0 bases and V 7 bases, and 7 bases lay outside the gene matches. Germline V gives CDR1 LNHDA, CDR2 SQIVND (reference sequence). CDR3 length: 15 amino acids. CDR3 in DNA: TGTGCCAGTACCCCGCGGGGGGGGAGCTCCTACGAGCAGTACTTC. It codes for CASTPRGGSSYEQYF.